This TCR beta chain was found in a study of blood T cell repertoires in COVID-19. Study-level information: Both acute and convalescent COVID-19 samples were obtained from the United States, Italy and Spain.

The method was immunoSEQ multiplex PCR; TCRdb's version includes in-frame clones alone and lacks a portion of them. The table includes just under 250,000 clones, around nine tenths detected once. This CDR3 spans 13 amino acids. The trim removed 4 bases at V and 5 bases at J, leaving 3 bases unmatched. CDR1 LNHDA and CDR2 SQIVND come from the germline V gene (reference sequence). Participants came from around 25 US areas, aged about 18 to 89 years. Participant reports of clinical history set cohort assignment. The sequencing sample was made of PBMCs or T cells enriched from blood (not recorded which). The chain recombines TRBV19 with TRBJ1-1; 8 positions match TRBD1. The clonotype was recovered from a woman younger than 45 who had recovered from COVID-19. CDR3 region: CASSKDRVTEAFF. The CDR3 DNA is TGTGCCAGTAGTAAGGACAGGGTAACTGAAGCTTTCTTT.